This T cell receptor (beta chain) is from a study of blood T cell repertoires in COVID-19. CDR3 length: 13 residues. Trimming pared 2 bases from V and 1 base from J, leaving 7 bases between. Germline-derived CDR1 and CDR2 are SGHRS and YFSETQ. Methods used by the authors: Quantification of nucleated cells was approximated via reference gene primer amplification. Clones were sequenced by immunoSEQ multiplex PCR, and TCRdb holds only the in-frame ones, with some missing. Clonal size and the V and J genes are those of that table, whereas D and trimming came from the DNA. The table lists a few hundred thousand clones, almost 90% of them singletons.

The clonotype was recovered from a woman in her thirties who had been exposed to COVID-19. The chain links TRBV5-1 to TRBJ2-7; TRBD1 might be the D (6 bases). The specimen was PBMCs or T cells enriched from blood (not recorded which). DNA for the CDR3: TGCGCCAGCAGCTTTGGACAGTCCTACGAGCAGTACTTC. This gives the protein CASSFGQSYEQYF.